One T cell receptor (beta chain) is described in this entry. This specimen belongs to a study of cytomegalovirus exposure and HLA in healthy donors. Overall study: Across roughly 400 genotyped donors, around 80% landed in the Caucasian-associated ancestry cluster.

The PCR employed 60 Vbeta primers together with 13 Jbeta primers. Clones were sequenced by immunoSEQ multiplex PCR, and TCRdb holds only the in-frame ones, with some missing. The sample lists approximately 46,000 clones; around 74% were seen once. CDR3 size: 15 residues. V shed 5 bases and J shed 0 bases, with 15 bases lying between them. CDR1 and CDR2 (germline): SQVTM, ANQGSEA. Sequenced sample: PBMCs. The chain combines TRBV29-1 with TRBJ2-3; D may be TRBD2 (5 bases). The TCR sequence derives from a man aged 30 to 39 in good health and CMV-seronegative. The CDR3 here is CSVHRPDSSTDTQYF. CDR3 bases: TGCAGCGTTCATCGACCGGACTCTAGCACAGATACGCAGTATTTT.